This T cell receptor (beta chain) was profiled in a study of CD8 T cells in ankylosing spondylitis. This clonotype came up a few times. The antigen remains unidentified. The V end lost 2 bases, the J end lost 4 bases, and 17 bases lay between the germline ends. The CDR3 sequence is 15 residues long. CDR1 and CDR2 from the germline V gene are DFQATT and SNEGSKA (reference sequence). Findings and caveats of the study: In synovial fluid and blood from reactive arthritis, some motif variants were previously reported. Disease-linked clones reportedly concentrated significantly in matched ankylosing spondylitis synovial fluid. A TCR beta motif made of about 8 highly homologous variants seemed typical of ankylosing spondylitis blood.

TCRdb analysed the 5' RACE reads with MiXCR anew, one entry per CDR3 protein. Of a few hundred thousand distinct CDR3 sequences detected, roughly 18% appear once; the ten largest clones hold 0.85% to 1.3%. The chain recombines TRBV20-1 with TRBJ1-1, with D tentatively TRBD1 (5 bases). The receptor was isolated from a male donor with ankylosing spondylitis. The specimen was blood, either unsorted or a sorted T cell fraction (not recorded which). The CDR3, as DNA: TGCAGTGCTAGACCCGTCGGCAGGGCTGGCACTGAAGCTTTCTTT. It yields the protein CSARPVGRAGTEAFF.